A single T cell receptor (beta chain) is shown here with its context. This clonotype has a handful of counts. Its binding antigen is unknown. Per-nucleotide qualities are absent, and no much larger clonotype sits a single base away. This sample is part of a study of response to subunit inactivated influenza vaccine (dated by TCRdb to the late 2010s). Regarding the study in general: The study used deep quantitative T cell receptor repertoire profiling to track responses to a trivalent subunit inactivated influenza vaccine.

The CDR3 measures 12 amino acids from cysteine to phenylalanine. Only the CDR3 region is kept as DNA, spanning 36 bases read in frame from base 1. V is cut by 11 bases and J by 2 bases, and the space between the germline ends is 10 bases. Looking up the germline V gene yields CDR1 MNHEY and CDR2 SVGAGI. Findings and caveats that apply to the study as a whole: The authors suggested that each seasonal influenza vaccination may recruit only a limited number of new T cells.

The receptor library was made with RT-PCR. Reads for this sample came from an Illumina HiSeq 2500. Starting from the raw public reads, TCRdb applied fastp trimming at Q25, assembled clones with MiXCR and retained in-frame beta chains. Each entry is one CDR3 protein sequence, shown with its most common DNA and genes. The sample contains around 790,000 distinct CDR3 sequences, approximately 22% of them found a single time. The ten largest clonotypes hold more than 8.5% of the sample. The TCR sequence derives from a man over 45 who received an inactivated influenza vaccine. Donor details come from another sample of the same person, matched by shared clones. This chain joins TRBV6-5 to TRBJ2-1; the D gene is perhaps TRBD2, on 6 matching bases. The input for sequencing was PBMCs from blood, taken about 5 days after vaccination. The sequence in DNA is TGTGCCTCCCGCGGGGCCTACAATGAGCAGTTCTTC. Translated, this is CASRGAYNEQFF.